This T cell receptor (beta chain) originates from a study of identifying expanded T cells in peripheral blood. Profiling relied on immunoSEQ multiplex PCR, and the TCRdb table lists in-frame clones only, not all of them. This table has 60,000 to 70,000 clones, around 86% appearing once. Healthy donors had no documented immune events, such as infections, while sampled. The CDR3 consists of 14 residues. Trimming took off 3 bases at V and 6 bases at J, with 11 bases between the two ends. Germline CDR1 and CDR2: SNHLY and FYNNEI. V gene TRBV2 combines with J gene TRBJ1-4; D perhaps matches TRBD1 (6 bases). The sequenced sample was blood. This sequence was found in a person aged 18 to 75 in good health. The CDR3 nucleotides read TGTGCCAGCAGTGAGGGACACACTTATGAAAAACTGTTTTTT. Its protein is CASSEGHTYEKLFF.